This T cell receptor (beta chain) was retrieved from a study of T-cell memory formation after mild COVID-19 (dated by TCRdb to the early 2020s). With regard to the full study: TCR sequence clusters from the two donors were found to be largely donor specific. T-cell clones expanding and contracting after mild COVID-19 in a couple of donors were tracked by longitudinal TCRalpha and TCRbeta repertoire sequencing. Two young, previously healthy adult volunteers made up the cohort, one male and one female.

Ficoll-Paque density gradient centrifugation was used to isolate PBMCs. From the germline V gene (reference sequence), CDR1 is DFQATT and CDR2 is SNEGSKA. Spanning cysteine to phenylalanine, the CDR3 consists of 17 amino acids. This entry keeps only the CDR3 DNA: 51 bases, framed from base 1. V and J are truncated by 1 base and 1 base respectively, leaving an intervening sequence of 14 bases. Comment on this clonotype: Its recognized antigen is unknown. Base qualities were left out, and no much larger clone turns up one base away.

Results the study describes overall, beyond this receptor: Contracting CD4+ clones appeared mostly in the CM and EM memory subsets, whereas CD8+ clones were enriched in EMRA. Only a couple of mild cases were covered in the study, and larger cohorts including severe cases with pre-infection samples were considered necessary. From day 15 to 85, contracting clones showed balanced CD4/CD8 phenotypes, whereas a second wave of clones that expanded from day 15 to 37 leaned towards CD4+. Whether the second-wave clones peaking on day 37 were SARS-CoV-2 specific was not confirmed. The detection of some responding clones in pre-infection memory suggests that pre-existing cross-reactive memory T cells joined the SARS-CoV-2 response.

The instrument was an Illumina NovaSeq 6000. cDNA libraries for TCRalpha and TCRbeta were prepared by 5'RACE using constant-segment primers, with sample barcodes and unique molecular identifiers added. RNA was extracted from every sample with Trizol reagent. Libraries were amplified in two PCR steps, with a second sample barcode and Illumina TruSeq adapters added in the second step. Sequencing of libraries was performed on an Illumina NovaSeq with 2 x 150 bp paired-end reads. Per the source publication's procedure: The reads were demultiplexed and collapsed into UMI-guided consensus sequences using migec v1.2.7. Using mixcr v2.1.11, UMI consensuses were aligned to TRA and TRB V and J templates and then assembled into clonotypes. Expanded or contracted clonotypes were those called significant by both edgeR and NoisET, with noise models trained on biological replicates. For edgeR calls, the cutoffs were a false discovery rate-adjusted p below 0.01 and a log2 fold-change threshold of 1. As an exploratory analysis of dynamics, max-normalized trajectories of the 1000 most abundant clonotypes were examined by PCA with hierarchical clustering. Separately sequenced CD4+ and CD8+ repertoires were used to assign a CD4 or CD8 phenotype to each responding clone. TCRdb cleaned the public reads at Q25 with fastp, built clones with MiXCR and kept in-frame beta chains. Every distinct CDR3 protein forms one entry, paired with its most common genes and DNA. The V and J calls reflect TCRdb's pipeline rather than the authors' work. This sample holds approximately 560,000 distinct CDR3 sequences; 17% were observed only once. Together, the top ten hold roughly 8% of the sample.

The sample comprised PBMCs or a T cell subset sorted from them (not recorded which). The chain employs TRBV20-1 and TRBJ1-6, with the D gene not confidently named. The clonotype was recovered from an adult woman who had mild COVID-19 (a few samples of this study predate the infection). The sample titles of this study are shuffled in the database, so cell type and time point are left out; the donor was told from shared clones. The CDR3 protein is CSARVATAGSYNSPLHF. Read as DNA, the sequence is TGCAGTGCTAGAGTAGCAACCGCCGGGTCCTATAATTCACCCCTCCACTTT.